Below, 3 T cell receptor beta chains from the same sample are listed, as sequenced in a study of T cell repertoires in cytomegalovirus infection. The antigens these receptors bind are not known. From the reads, TCRdb called clonotypes with MiXCR, one entry per CDR3 protein. Of around 750,000 distinct CDR3 sequences listed, about 31% are singletons. The sample consisted of cultured CD8+ T cells from PBMCs, taken from culture after CMV antigen stimulation. These TCRs come from a human donor in good health (CMV status not recorded). Some clones in this sample may be carry-over from other donors' samples.

In this sample, this clonotype turned up a few times. The genes are TRBV6-2 or TRBV6-3 and TRBJ2-1, with TRBD2 matching over 8 bases. The CDR3 spans 24 residues. Germline V CDR1 and CDR2: MNHEY, SVGEGT. V dropped 8 bases and J dropped 0; count of bases not matched to a gene: 33. CDR3 region: CASVGEGPGPGGLAGPFSYNEQFF. The CDR3 DNA is TGTGCCAGCGTCGGGGAGGGGCCAGGGCCCGGCGGGCTAGCGGGTCCTTTCTCCTACAATGAGCAGTTCTTC.

CDR3 amino acids: CASSLGGTPHHNEQFF. The CDR3 DNA sequence: TGTGCCAGCAGCTTAGGAGGGACACCCCACCACAATGAGCAGTTCTTC. V usage is TRBV5-4 and J usage is TRBJ2-1; perhaps D is TRBD1 or TRBD2 (6 bases each). Per germline, CDR1 SGHNT and CDR2 YYREEE (reference sequence). The CDR3 length is 16 residues. V was clipped by 2 bases and J by 5 bases, with 17 bases between them.

With regard to this clonotype: Germline and junction disagree at one end, which may indicate a read error. The V and J genes are TRBV4-3 and TRBJ2-1, with TRBD1 matching 10 bases. Germline V gene lookup returns CDR1 LGHNA and CDR2 YSLEER. The CDR3 sequence is 17 residues long. CDR3 DNA sequence: TGCACCAGCAGCCAGGAACCGACAGGGGGCATCTACAATGAGCAGTTCTTC. Translated, it gives CTSSQEPTGGIYNEQFF.